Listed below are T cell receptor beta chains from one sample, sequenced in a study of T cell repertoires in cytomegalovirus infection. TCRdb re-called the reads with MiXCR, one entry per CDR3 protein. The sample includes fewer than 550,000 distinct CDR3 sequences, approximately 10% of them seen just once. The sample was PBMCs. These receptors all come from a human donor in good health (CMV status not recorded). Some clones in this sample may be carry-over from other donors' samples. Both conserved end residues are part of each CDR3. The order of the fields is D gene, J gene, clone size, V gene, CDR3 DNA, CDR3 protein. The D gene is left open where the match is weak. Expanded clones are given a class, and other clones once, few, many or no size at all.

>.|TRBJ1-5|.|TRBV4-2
TGTGCCAGCAGCCAAGATCGGGGGGAAGGCAATCAGCCCCAGCATTTT
CASSQDRGEGNQPQHF
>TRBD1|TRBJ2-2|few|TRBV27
TGTACCAGCAGGGACAGGGGGCAATGGAACACCGGGGAGCTGTTTTTT
CTSRDRGQWNTGELFF
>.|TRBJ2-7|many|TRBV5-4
TGTGCCAGCAGCTTGAGTAGCACCAACTACGAGCAGTACTTC
CASSLSSTNYEQYF
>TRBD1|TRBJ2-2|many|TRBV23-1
TGCGCCAGCAGTCAATCGGACAGGGGGCACACCGGGGAGCTGTTTTTT
CASSQSDRGHTGELFF
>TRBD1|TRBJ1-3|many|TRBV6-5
TGTGCCAGCAGTGGGACAGCCTCTGGAAACACCATATATTTT
CASSGTASGNTIYF
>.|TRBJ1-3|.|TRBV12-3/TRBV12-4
TGTGCCATCAGTTTTAGCAGCTCTGGAAACACCATATATTTT
CAISFSSSGNTIYF
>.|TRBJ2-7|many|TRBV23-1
TGCGCCAGCAGTCAATCATCACTATCACCGACCTCCTACGAGCAGTACTTC
CASSQSSLSPTSYEQYF
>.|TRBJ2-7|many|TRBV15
TGTGCCACCAGCATAACTCACAGCTACGAGCAGTACTTC
CATSITHSYEQYF
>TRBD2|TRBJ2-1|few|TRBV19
TGTGCCAGTAGATCGACTAGCGGGGTAAGCTCCTACAATGAGCAGTTCTTC
CASRSTSGVSSYNEQFF
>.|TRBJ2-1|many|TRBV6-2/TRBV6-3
TGTGCCAGCAGACCCGTCGGGTCCCACAATGAGCAGTTCTTC
CASRPVGSHNEQFF
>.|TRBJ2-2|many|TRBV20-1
TGCAGTGCCACGGCCCCTCAGGGAGCCGGGGAGCTGTTTTTT
CSATAPQGAGELFF
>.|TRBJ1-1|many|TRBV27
TGTGCCAGCAGTCCCCCTTTGGGGAGGAACACTGAAGCTTTCTTT
CASSPPLGRNTEAFF
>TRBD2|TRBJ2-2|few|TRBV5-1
TGCGCCAGCAGCTTGATCAGCGGGAGCCCGAACACCGGGGAGCTGTTTTTT
CASSLISGSPNTGELFF
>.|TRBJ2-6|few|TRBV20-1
TGCAGTGCTAGCTTAGCGGAGGGATACTCTGGGGCCAACGTCCTGACTTTC
CSASLAEGYSGANVLTF
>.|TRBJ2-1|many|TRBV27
TGTGCCAGCAGTCTCCGGGACTCGCGGAACTCCTACAATGAGCAGTTCTTC
CASSLRDSRNSYNEQFF
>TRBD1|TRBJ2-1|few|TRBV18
TGTGCCAGCTCACCCTATGTTTCCAAGGACAGGGTAAAACAAGCCTACAATGAGCAGTTCTTC
CASSPYVSKDRVKQAYNEQFF
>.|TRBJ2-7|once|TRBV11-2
TGTGCCAGCAGCTTAGAAGTCGGGTTTGGTTACGAGCAGTACTTC
CASSLEVGFGYEQYF
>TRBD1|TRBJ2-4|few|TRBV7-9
TGTGCCAGCAGCTTCGGACAGGACTCAAACATTCAGTACTTC
CASSFGQDSNIQYF
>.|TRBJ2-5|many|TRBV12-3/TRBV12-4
TGTGCCAGCAGCCCCTCCGGTCGGCAAGAGACCCAGTACTTC
CASSPSGRQETQYF
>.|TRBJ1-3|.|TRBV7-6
TGTGCCAGCAGCTTACAAGAAGGGTCCGGAAACACCATATATTTT
CASSLQEGSGNTIYF
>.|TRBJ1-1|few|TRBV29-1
TGCAGCGTCGGACGGTCGGGGGGCACTGAAGCTTTCTTT
CSVGRSGGTEAFF
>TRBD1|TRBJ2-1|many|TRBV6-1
TGTGCCAGCAGTGAATATGGGGGGACAGGGCTAAAGCAGTTCTTC
CASSEYGGTGLKQFF
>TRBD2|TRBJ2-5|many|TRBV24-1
TGTGCCACCAGTGATCCTAGGACTAGCGCACAAGAGACCCAGTACTTC
CATSDPRTSAQETQYF
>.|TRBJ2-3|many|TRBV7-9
TGTGCCAGCAGCTATGAGGGGGGCCTGGCAGATACGCAGTATTTT
CASSYEGGLADTQYF
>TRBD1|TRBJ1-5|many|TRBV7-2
TGTGCCAGCAGCTTACGACAGGGGCTGAGCAATCAGCCCCAGCATTTT
CASSLRQGLSNQPQHF
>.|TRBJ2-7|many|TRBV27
TGTGCCACCCGACGGTTCTACACGTCCTCCTACGAGCAGTACTTC
CATRRFYTSSYEQYF
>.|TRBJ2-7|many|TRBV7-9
TGTGCCAGCAGCTTAGCCGGGGCTAGAATCTACGAGCAGTACTTC
CASSLAGARIYEQYF
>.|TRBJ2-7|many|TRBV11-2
TGTGCCAGCAGCTCTAGGGATATCCGGTCCTACGAGCAGTACTTC
CASSSRDIRSYEQYF
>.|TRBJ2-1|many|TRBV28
TGTGCCAGCACCACAGAGACCAATGAGCAGTTCTTC
CASTTETNEQFF
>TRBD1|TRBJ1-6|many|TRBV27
TGTGCCAGCAGTCTGCGACAGGGAAATAATTCACCCCTCCACTTT
CASSLRQGNNSPLHF
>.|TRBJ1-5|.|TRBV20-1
TGCAGTGCTAGATTGGGCGGGGCAGATAGCAATCAGCCCCAGCATTTT
CSARLGGADSNQPQHF
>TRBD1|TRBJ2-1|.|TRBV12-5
TGTGCTAGTGGTTCCGCGGACAGGGGACAGGGGAATGAGCAGTTCTTC
CASGSADRGQGNEQFF
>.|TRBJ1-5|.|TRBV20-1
TGCAGTGCGGGGGGGCATAGCAATCAGCCCCAGCATTTT
CSAGGHSNQPQHF
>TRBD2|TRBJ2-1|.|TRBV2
TGTGCCAGCACCGAGGAGCGGGAGGGCTTGGGTGAGCAGTTCTTC
CASTEEREGLGEQFF
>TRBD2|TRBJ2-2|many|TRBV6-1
TGTGCCAGCAGTGGGCGAGGGAGGGGCGGCGGGGAGCTGTTTTTT
CASSGRGRGGGELFF
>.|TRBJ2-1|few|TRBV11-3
TGTGCCAGCAGCTTAGTCCGGCTAGCCGGCGAGCAGTTCTTC
CASSLVRLAGEQFF
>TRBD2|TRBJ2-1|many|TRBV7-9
TGTGCCAGCAGTTCTAGCGGGAGGGCCAGAAATGAGCAGTTCTTC
CASSSSGRARNEQFF
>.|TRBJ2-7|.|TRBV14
TGTGCCAGCAGCCAAGATCTCATTGGGGGACGGACTTACGAGCAGTACTTC
CASSQDLIGGRTYEQYF
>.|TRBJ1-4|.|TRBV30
TGTGCCTGGAGTGTTCAGGGAGGAGAAAAACTGTTTTTT
CAWSVQGGEKLFF
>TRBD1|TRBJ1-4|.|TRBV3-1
TGTGCCAGCAGCCATCCGGGACAGCGAAATGAAAAACTGTTTTTT
CASSHPGQRNEKLFF
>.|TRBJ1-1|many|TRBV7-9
TGTGCCAGCAGCTTAGGTGTCGGCGGGGAGGCTTTCTTT
CASSLGVGGEAFF